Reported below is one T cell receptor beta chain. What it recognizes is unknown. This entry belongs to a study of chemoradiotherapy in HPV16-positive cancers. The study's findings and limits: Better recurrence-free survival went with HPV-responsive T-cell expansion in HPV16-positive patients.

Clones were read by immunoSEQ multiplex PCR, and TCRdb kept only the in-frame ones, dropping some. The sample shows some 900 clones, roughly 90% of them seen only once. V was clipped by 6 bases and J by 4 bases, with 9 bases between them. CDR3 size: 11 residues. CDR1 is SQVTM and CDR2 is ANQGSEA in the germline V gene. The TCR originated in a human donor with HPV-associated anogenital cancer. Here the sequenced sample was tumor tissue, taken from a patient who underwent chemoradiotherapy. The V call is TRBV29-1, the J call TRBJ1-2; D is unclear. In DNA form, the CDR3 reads TGCAGCGTCGGCAACCTCTATGGCTACACCTTC. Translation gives CSVGNLYGYTF.